This T cell receptor (beta chain) was obtained from a study of shared clonotypes between healthy human individuals. Findings of the study overall: The naive CD4 repertoires of a few donors were compared, and roughly 5% of clonotypes were shared.

The CDR3 is 18 residues long. Germline assignment: CDR1 SGHTA and CDR2 FQGNSA. The ends were cut back, 6 bases at V and 7 bases at J, with 25 bases in the middle. This table comes from immunoSEQ multiplex PCR, and its TCRdb copy is limited to in-frame clones, with some not included. Of roughly 1 million clones listed, about 74% are singletons. In the case of this clone: Its specificity is not known.

This TCR was sampled from a man between 18 and 29 years old in good health. The source material was memory CD4+ T cells sorted from blood. Specified subset: CD45RA-negative fraction. The rearrangement uses TRBV7-2 and TRBJ1-6; maybe TRBD1 (5 bases). CDR3 DNA: TGTGCCAGCAGTCTGGGGGTGGGTTCCCTCGCGGTGAATTCACCCCTCCACTTT. This encodes CASSLGVGSLAVNSPLHF.